This T cell receptor (beta chain) was found in a study of blood T cell dynamics during melanoma immunotherapy (dated by TCRdb to 2020 to 2022). Background for the entire study: Patients had metastatic melanoma and received first-line pembrolizumab or nivolumab plus ipilimumab as standard of care in the United Kingdom. To find early correlates of response, the study profiled the peripheral T cell receptor repertoires of patients with metastatic melanoma both before and after one cycle of checkpoint inhibitor therapy. The training cohort was made up of consecutive patients, while a further independent group of patients from the same centre was pooled to form an external validation set. The paper as a whole reports these results and caveats: Whether the T cell clones driving repertoire changes were melanoma-specific or reflected general immune activation could not be determined in the study. The relatively small sample size was acknowledged as potentially limiting generalization of the results. Unlike progressors, patients who went on to achieve disease control showed a bifurcated reorganization of the PBMC repertoire at W3, with either increased clonality or increased diversity.

The sample's time point label, in plain terms: pre-treatment baseline. Blood samples were taken before treatment (T0) and at week 3 (W3), following the first cycle of checkpoint blockade. Except for a couple of patients with rapid clinical progression, response was assessed 12 weeks after the first infusion by RECIST 1.1; disease control meant complete response, partial response or stable disease. Patients were not eligible if they had prior systemic cancer treatment, concomitant immunosuppressant therapy or synchronous other active malignancies. TCR beta was sequenced in both bulk PBMC and plasma cell-free DNA in order to track circulating cells as well as T cell turnover. PBMC were isolated from blood with Lymphoprep and SepMate tubes, followed by red cell lysis. QIAamp DNA Blood Mini kits were used to extract DNA from PBMC and sorted T cell subsets. Every bulk PBMC sample was loaded with the same fixed amount of approximately 330 ng of DNA. TCR beta CDR3 sequences were amplified from genomic DNA with the immunoSEQ TCRb Assay kit following manufacturer instructions. The KAPA Library Quantification Kit for Illumina platforms was used to quantify the pooled libraries by qPCR. Pooled libraries were sequenced on an Illumina NextSeq 500, clustered at roughly 0.55-1.1 pM. The study's processing was this. TCR data were analyzed using immunoSEQ ANALYZER and the R LymphoSeq package. A rearrangement efficiency score was calculated as productive divided by the sum of productive and non-productive CDR3 sequences. Clonality was measured with the Gini coefficient and diversity with the Renyi index at alpha=1, compared pairwise between timepoints within each patient. Clonal relatedness used an edit distance of 3, and repertoire similarity used the Bhattacharyya coefficient, both computed in LymphoSeq. To classify response, a linear discriminant analysis based on week-3 changes in clonality and diversity was built using the R MASS and caret packages. Sourced from immuneACCESS, this table was stored by TCRdb with only in-frame sequences that have V and J called. A share of the clones is absent; for the studies checked, an unresolved V gene accounts for under half, and the remainder has no known explanation. V, J and clone size are taken as reported in that table, and D and trimming were inferred from the DNA itself. Recorded for this sample are about 10,000 clones; roughly 90% of them occurred a single time. The top ten constitute around 10% of the sample.

In regard to this clone: The clone's antigen remains unknown. No base-level quality is on record; no much larger clone is a single base apart.

Ends trimmed: V by 1 base, J by 3 bases; bases unmatched to a gene: 4. Counted from cysteine to phenylalanine, this CDR3 has 15 amino acids. The only DNA kept is the CDR3, 45 bases in frame from the first base. Sequences SGDLS (CDR1) and YYNGEE (CDR2) are obtained from the germline V gene. Source: blood, taken from a patient treated with checkpoint blockade. The chain is made from TRBV9 and TRBJ1-3; a stretch of 7 junction bases matches TRBD1. The receptor was derived from a human donor with melanoma. The CDR3 region reads CASSVRGGIGNTIYF. The nucleotide sequence reads as follows: TGTGCCAGCAGCGTAAGAGGGGGCATTGGAAACACCATATATTTT.